This TCR beta chain came from a study of T cells in Graves' hyperthyroidism and ophthalmopathy. General observations from the study: Blood also contained most expanded thyroid clonotypes above 0.001.

This clonotype was found a few times. Its antigen is undetermined. The germline V gene encodes CDR1 SNHLY and CDR2 FYNNEI. The CDR3 is 17 residues long. Trimming at V came to 6 bases and at J to 3 bases, leaving 9 bases not matched to a gene. There were TCR beta CDR3 regions amplified from RNA transcripts. Carried out on the TCR CDR3, a first-round RT-PCR used the HTBI primer set. TCRdb passed the multiplex PCR reads through MiXCR, listing each CDR3 protein once. The data show approximately 620,000 distinct CDR3 sequences, approximately 15% seen once. Sequencing input: blood. The rearrangement joins TRBV2 to TRBJ2-1, with 12 bases fitting TRBD2. The clonotype originates from a woman aged 35 to 49 with Graves' ophthalmopathy. CDR3 protein: CASRGGTSGLYYNEQFF. The CDR3 coding sequence is TGTGCCAGCAGAGGCGGGACTAGCGGGTTATACTACAATGAGCAGTTCTTC.